This T cell receptor (beta chain) is drawn from a study of blood T cell repertoires in COVID-19. Study overall: COVID-19 samples, acute and convalescent, were from the United States, Italy and Spain. PBMCs, B-cell-depleted T cells, or T cells were the source of the cDNA or gDNA that made up the material.

The CDR3 covers 14 residues. CDR1 is SNHLY, CDR2 FYNNEI, per germline. Trimming pared 3 bases from V and 6 bases from J, leaving 14 bases between. Methods used by the authors: Cell counts per sample came from amplifying reference gene primers. Libraries were prepared by immunoSEQ multiplex PCR; TCRdb keeps only in-frame clonotypes and omits some of them. V and J calls plus clone size are reproduced from that table; the DNA served to infer D and trimming. This table has fewer than 350,000 clones, 88% appearing once. Sequencing was carried out using peripheral blood. The source of this sequence is a man aged 18-30 years with active or convalescent COVID-19. The chain combines TRBV2 with TRBJ1-1; D is possibly TRBD1 (5 bases). The CDR3 sequence: CASSDVQGGAEAFF. CDR3 DNA sequence: TGTGCCAGCAGTGACGTTCAGGGCGGGGCTGAAGCTTTCTTT.